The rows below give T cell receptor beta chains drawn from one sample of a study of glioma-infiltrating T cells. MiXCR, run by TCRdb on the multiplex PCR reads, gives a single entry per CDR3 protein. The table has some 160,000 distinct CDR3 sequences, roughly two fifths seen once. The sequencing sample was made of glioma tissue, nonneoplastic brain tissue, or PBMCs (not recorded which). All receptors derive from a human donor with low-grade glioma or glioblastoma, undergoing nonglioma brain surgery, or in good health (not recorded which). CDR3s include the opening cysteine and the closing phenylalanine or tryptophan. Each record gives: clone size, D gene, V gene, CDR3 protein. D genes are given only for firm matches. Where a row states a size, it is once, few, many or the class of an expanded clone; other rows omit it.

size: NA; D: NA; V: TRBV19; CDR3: CASTEGAGQPQHF
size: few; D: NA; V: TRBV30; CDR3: CAWSRTLGQPQHF
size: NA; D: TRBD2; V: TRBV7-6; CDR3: CASQAGVTYNEQFF
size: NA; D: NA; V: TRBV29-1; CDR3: CRGGTGYEQYF
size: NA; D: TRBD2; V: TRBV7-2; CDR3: CASSLSGTYDQYF
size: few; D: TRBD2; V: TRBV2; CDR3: CASSAGTSVYNEQFF
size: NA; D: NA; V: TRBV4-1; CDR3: CASSQVRILPSLRSYNEQFF
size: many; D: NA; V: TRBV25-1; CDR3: CASSPPPGGTDTQYF
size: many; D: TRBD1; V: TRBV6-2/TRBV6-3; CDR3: CASSYPTRTGGDEQFF
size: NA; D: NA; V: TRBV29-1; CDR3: CSVDEGNTGELFF
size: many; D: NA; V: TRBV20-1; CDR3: CSARDGHYGYTF
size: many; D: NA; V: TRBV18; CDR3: CASNNVGLSQPQHF
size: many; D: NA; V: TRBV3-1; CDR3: CASSRRELNRETQYF
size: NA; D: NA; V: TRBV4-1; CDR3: CASSQESNTGEPFF
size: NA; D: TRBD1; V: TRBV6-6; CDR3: CASSVQGYNSPPQF
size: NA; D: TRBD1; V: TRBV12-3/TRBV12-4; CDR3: CASSSSTGGITGELFF
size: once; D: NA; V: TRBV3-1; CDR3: CASSQPLADQETQYF
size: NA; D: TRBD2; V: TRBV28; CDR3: CASSFQGAIAGGRGYNEQFF
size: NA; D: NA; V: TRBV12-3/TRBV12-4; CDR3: CASSSQTSEQYF
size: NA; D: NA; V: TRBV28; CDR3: CASISFSGSSGRSYNEQFF
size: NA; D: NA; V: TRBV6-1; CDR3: CGRSEARNRDEQYF
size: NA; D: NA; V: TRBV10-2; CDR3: CASSESRVFGYTF
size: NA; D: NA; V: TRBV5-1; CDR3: CASSSTSGNNEQYF
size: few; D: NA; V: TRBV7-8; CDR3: CASSSKGPGPQHF
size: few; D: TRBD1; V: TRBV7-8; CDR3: CASSLRGPAGNTIYF
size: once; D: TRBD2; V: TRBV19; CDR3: CVSRDERDGPYEQYF
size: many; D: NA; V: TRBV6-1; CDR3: CASARDLNYGYTF
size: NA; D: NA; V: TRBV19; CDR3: CASSEVDTDTQYF
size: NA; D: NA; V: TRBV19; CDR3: CASSIRGGSQPGHF
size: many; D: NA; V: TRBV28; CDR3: CASRPDTNSNQPQHF
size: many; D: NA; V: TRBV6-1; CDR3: CASSETQYF
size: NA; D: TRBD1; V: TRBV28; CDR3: CASSTRYYRGQLHEAFF
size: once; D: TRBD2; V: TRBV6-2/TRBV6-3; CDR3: CAIRGTSELSSYEQYF
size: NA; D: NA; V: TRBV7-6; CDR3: CASSARDFPTDTQYF
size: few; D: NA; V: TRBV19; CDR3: CASSIGDTVSYEQYF
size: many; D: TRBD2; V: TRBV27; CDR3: CASSLLAGETDTQYF
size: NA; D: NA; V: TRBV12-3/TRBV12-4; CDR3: CASTRGRDSVYTF
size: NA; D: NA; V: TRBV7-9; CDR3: CASSLGGDEQFF
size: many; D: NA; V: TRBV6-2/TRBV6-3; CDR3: CASSYSKDGNSSYNEQFF
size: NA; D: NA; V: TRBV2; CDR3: CASSGREGAQETQYF
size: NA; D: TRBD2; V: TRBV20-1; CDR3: CSARVTSGGMDEQFF
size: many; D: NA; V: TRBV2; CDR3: CASSQPPNTEAFF
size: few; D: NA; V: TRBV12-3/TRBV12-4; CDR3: CASSLHGYEQFF
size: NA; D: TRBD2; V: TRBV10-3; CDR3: CAISSGRSRSSYNEQFF
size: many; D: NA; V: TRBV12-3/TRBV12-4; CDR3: CASSEQGVSNQPQHF
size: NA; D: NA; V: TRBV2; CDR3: CASSRNSPTHF
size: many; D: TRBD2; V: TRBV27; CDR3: CASSFQGLAGNNEQFF
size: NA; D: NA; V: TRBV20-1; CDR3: CSATSDLRYEQYF
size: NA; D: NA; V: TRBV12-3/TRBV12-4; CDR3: CASRTTWGRGYTF
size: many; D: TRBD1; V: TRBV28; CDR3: CASSYTGANEQFF
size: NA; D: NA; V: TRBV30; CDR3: CAWKGEPGNTIYF
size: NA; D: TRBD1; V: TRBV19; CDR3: CASTPEGAIYEQYF
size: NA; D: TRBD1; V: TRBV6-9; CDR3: CSISYKGTATDTQYF
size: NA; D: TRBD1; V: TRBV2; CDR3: CASRPGTGSYEQYF